The present T cell receptor beta chain was sequenced within a study of cytomegalovirus exposure and HLA in healthy donors. Study conclusions and caveats: On later analysis, the bulk of CMV-associated TCR beta chains appeared to be HLA-restricted. Associated with HLA alleles at 0.05 false discovery rate in a later analysis were about 17,000 TCR beta sequences.

To note about this clone: Its antigen is unknown.

Germline CDR1 and CDR2: LNHNV and YYDKDF (reference sequence). CDR3 size: 14 residues. The junction had 2 bases not matched to a gene; V was cut back by 3 bases and J by 0 bases. 13 Jbeta primers and 60 Vbeta primers were used for the PCR. The repertoire was sequenced with immunoSEQ multiplex PCR; TCRdb's copy has only in-frame clones and lacks some. Of 100,000 to 150,000 clones in the sample, more than 65% were seen once. The TCR was taken from a woman between 40 and 50 years old in good health and CMV-seropositive. The specimen was PBMCs. The V gene is TRBV15, the J gene TRBJ2-7; 7 nucleotides line up with TRBD1. CDR3 DNA: TGTGCCACCAGCAGGGGACAGATCTCCTACGAGCAGTACTTC. It yields the protein CATSRGQISYEQYF.